This T cell receptor (beta chain) was sequenced for a study of T cells after yellow fever vaccination (dated by TCRdb to the late 2010s). Turning to the overall study: The SMART-Seq v4 Ultra Low Input RNA kit was used to prepare libraries from fractions with low cell numbers. Bulk PBMC replicates and cell subsets were isolated from blood drawn at multiple timepoints before and after both primary and secondary immunization. Two healthy male donors, one aged 18 to 30 and one aged 30 to 40 years, made up the cohort. Bulk TCR alpha and beta repertoires were sequenced longitudinally to track T-cell clones before and after primary and booster YFV17D yellow fever vaccination.

On the study overall, not on this receptor specifically: A small fraction of clonotypes showed up in both the CD4 and CD8 compartments, probably as a result of convergent recombination. Because only a couple of donors were included in the study, the extent to which the findings can be generalized is limited. FACS-sorted repertoires could contain abundant contaminating clonotypes from the bulk population, so computational filtering was required. Compared with the primary T-cell response, the secondary T-cell response was weaker but faster, peaking on day 5 rather than day 15. Most clones expanded after primary vaccination (roughly 96% of CD4 and about 85% of CD8) were re-detected after the booster, suggesting that broad memory maintenance occurred.

Read against the paper, the sample's treatment or condition label means: live attenuated yellow fever vaccine strain. A standard Ficoll-Paque protocol was used to isolate PBMCs from peripheral blood. CD4 and CD8 T-cell fractions were isolated with Dynabeads CD4 and CD8 positive selection kits. TriZol was used to extract RNA from bulk PBMCs, from CD4 and CD8 fractions, and from dextramer-positive and dextramer-negative fractions. TCR cDNA was made using 5'RACE template switching, a step that added a universal primer site and unique molecular identifiers. Priming of cDNA synthesis was performed from both the TCR alpha and TCR beta constant segments. Library amplification used two PCR steps, and the second PCR step added sample barcodes and sequencing adapters. Sequencing of the libraries was done on either Illumina HiSeq 2500 (2x100 bp) or NovaSeq (2x150 bp). As for the original processing: MIGEC was used to demultiplex reads and collapse the reads into UMI consensus sequences, and MiXCR was used for V(D)J alignment. Clonotypes responding to the vaccine were identified with edgeR on replicate PBMC samples, with the criteria of FDR below 0.01 and a log2 fold change above 5 up to day 15. CD4 or CD8 identity was assigned to each bulk clonotype according to whether the clonotype was present at higher abundance in the sequenced CD4 repertoire or the sequenced CD8 repertoire. TCRdb passed the public sequencing reads through fastp at Q25 and MiXCR, retaining productive beta sequences. Entries are consolidated by CDR3 protein sequence, retaining the most common genes and DNA. It is TCRdb's table, rather than the study itself, that gives the V and J calls and clone size. This sample has under 30,000 distinct CDR3 sequences in its table, and over 4.5% of those were observed once. The biggest ten clones account for over 40% of the sample.

This clonotype showed up many times. Its antigen is currently not known. The sample holds no much larger clone one base away, and base qualities are not on file. The germline V and J ends show losses of 4 bases and 7 bases respectively, and no gene match explains 14 bases of the junction. The CDR3 runs 16 residues from the cysteine to the phenylalanine. Solely the CDR3 DNA is kept, with 48 bases framed from the first base. CDR1 SGHRS and CDR2 YFSETQ are derived from the germline V gene. This clonotype originated in a man aged 30 to 39 who received the YFV17D yellow fever vaccine. The sequencing here drew on CD8+ T cells sorted from PBMCs, taken 10 days after the yellow fever booster vaccination. The rearranged segments are TRBV5-1 and TRBJ2-1, and TRBD2 aligns with 7 junction nucleotides. The nucleotides read TGCGCCAGCAGCGAGGGTAGCGGGTTAGAAGTAAATGAGCAGTTCTTC. Its coded protein is CASSEGSGLEVNEQFF. Beyond the CDR3, the reference TRBV5-1 and TRBJ2-1 genes provide the residues; the full variable domain reads: KAGVTQTPRYLIKTRGQQVTLSCSPISGHRSVSWYQQTPGQGLQFLFEYFSETQRNKGNFPGRFSGRQFSNSRSEMNVSTLELGDSALYLCASSEGSGLEVNEQFFGPGTRLTVL.